The TCR beta chain described here comes from a study of Graves' ophthalmopathy and Graves' hyperthyroidism. Reliance was placed on clinical symptoms, serum thyroxine, TRAb, thyroid ultrasound and orbital computed tomography for diagnosis. The germline V gene has CDR1 DFQATT and CDR2 SNEGSKA (reference sequence). This CDR3 has 13 amino acids. J was trimmed by 1 base and V by 3 bases; bases with no gene match: 1. Many counts were recorded for this clonotype. The study amplified TCR beta CDR3 regions using RNA transcripts. The first round was an RT-PCR with HTBI primers, and the second round was a multiplex PCR. TCRdb ran MiXCR on the multiplex PCR reads and lists one entry per CDR3 protein. Found here are about 1.1 million distinct CDR3 sequences, 35% to 40% of them singletons; the top ten hold around 10%.

This TCR came from an adult man with Graves' hyperthyroidism. Sequencing was performed on peripheral blood or thyroid tissue (not recorded which). The chain joins TRBV20-1 to TRBJ1-1, with 8 bases matching TRBD1. DNA of the CDR3: TGCAGTGCTAGCGGGACAGGGAACACTGAAGCTTTCTTT. It translates to CSASGTGNTEAFF.